Below, 19 T cell receptor beta chains from the same sample are listed, as sequenced in a study of human T cells and chemical hapten exposure. TCRdb analysed the RACE reads with MiXCR anew, one entry per CDR3 protein. The data hold some 93,000 distinct CDR3 sequences, with approximately 10% observed a single time. Time point noted: healthy volunteer bleed at 2 weeks. Sequencing started from total RNA isolated from unfractionated whole blood. The specimen was whole blood. Receptors originate from a female donor in good health. Some clones in this sample may be carry-over from other donors' samples.

This clonotype showed up many times. This chain links TRBV7-2 with TRBJ1-5, with 10 bases identical to TRBD1. The germline CDR1 and CDR2 sequences are SGHTA and FQGNSA. The length of the CDR3 is 15 residues. V shed 1 base, J shed 4 bases, and the junction held 1 base outside the gene matches. This chain's CDR3 is CASSLEDRGNQPQHF. In DNA form, the CDR3 reads TGTGCCAGCAGCTTAGAGGACAGGGGGAATCAGCCCCAGCATTTT.

This clonotype was observed many times. The chain employs TRBV4-1 and TRBJ2-3; D is possibly TRBD2 (5 bases). Germline lookup yields CDR1 MGHRA and CDR2 YSYEKL. There are 15 residues in the CDR3. Deletions cut 1 base from V and 0 bases from J, with 8 bases between. DNA for the CDR3: TGCGCCAGCAGCCAAGGGCTAGCTAGCACAGATACGCAGTATTTT. This translates into CASSQGLASTDTQYF.

The chain combines TRBV14 with TRBJ2-2, with 9 bases identical to TRBD1. Germline assignment: CDR1 SGHDN and CDR2 FVKESK. The length of the CDR3 is 16 residues. Trimming cost V 4 bases and J 4 bases; bases outside gene matches: 7. In nucleotides, the CDR3 is TGTGCCAGCAGCCGAAGGGGGACAGGGTCCACCGGGGAGCTGTTTTTT. It is translated as CASSRRGTGSTGELFF.

This clonotype was detected many times. The CDR3 DNA follows: TGTGCCAGCAGTTACCCCTCCAAAAACGGGCCAAGCTCCTACAATGAGCAGTTCTTC. This codes for CASSYPSKNGPSSYNEQFF. The genes are TRBV6-5 and TRBJ2-1; D is unresolved. CDR1 is MNHEY and CDR2 is SVGAGI in the germline V gene. V was shortened by 2 bases and J by 0 bases, with 20 bases between the two germline ends. The CDR3 has 19 amino acids.

This clonotype appeared many times. CDR3 DNA: TGTGCCAGCAGTCCCGGGGGGTACGAGCAGTACTTC. As protein: CASSPGGYEQYF. This rearrangement joins TRBV6-6 to TRBJ2-7, with 7 bases matching TRBD2. Germline V gene sequence: CDR1 MNHNY, CDR2 SVGAGI (reference sequence). V shed 5 bases and J 4 bases; nucleotides not matched to a gene: 2. The CDR3 contains 12 residues.

The V call is TRBV2, the J call TRBJ2-3, with TRBD2 matching over 12 bases. The CDR3 loop spans 18 amino acids. V lost 0 bases and J lost 2; bases outside the gene matches: 6. CDR1 is SNHLY and CDR2 is FYNNEI in the germline V gene. This CDR3 is CASSEAVLAGGDTDTQYF. The CDR3 DNA reads as TGTGCCAGCAGTGAAGCTGTCCTAGCGGGAGGGGACACAGATACGCAGTATTTT.

This clonotype has more than one count but fewer than ten. V usage is TRBV28 and J usage is TRBJ2-2; D is perhaps TRBD1 (6 bases). Trimming took off 6 bases at V and 5 bases at J, with 13 bases between the two ends. The length of the CDR3 is 14 residues. Per germline, CDR1 MDHEN and CDR2 SYDVKM. CDR3 DNA: TGTGCCAGCAGCCCAGGGGCGGTAACCGGGGAGCTGTTTTTT. Translated: CASSPGAVTGELFF. The complete variable domain, with remaining parts taken from reference TRBV28 and TRBJ2-2, reads DVKVTQSSRYLVKRTGEKVFLECVQDMDHENMFWYRQDPGLGLRLIYFSYDVKMKEKGDIPEGYSVSREKKERFSLILESASTNQTSMYLCASSPGAVTGELFFGEGSRLTVL.

The chain has TRBV6-4 and TRBJ2-3; 13 bases are a match to TRBD2. Looked up from germline, CDR1 is MRHNA and CDR2 is SNTAGT. J lost 4 bases, V lost 5 bases, and 9 bases had no gene match. This CDR3 is built from 17 residues. The DNA for the CDR3 is TGTGCCAGCAGTCCTAGTAGACTAGCGGGAGGTGCAGATACGCAGTATTTT. The encoded protein is CASSPSRLAGGADTQYF.

In this sample, this clonotype turned up a few times. The V and J genes are TRBV20-1 and TRBJ1-2, with 11 bases that match TRBD1. The CDR3 has 15 amino acids. The V gene's germline CDR1 is DFQATT and CDR2 SNEGSKA (reference sequence). V lost 1 base, J lost 8 bases, and 9 bases stayed unmatched. CDR3 sequence (DNA): TGCAGTGCTAGAGGCTTCGGACAGGGGGCGCGGGGCTACACCTTC. Protein product: CSARGFGQGARGYTF.

The J gene is TRBJ2-4, the V gene TRBV3-1; TRBD1 matches 9 bases. The junction had 3 bases not matched to a gene; V was cut back by 1 base and J by 8 bases. Germline V lookup: CDR1 LGHDT, CDR2 YNNKEL (reference sequence). The CDR3 length is 14 residues. CDR3 loop: CASSQAWDRDIQYF. The CDR3 DNA sequence: TGTGCCAGCAGCCAAGCTTGGGACAGGGACATTCAGTACTTC. The whole variable domain, remainder taken from reference TRBV3-1 and TRBJ2-4, is DTAVSQTPKYLVTQMGNDKSIKCEQNLGHDTMYWYKQDSKKFLKIMFSYNNKELIINETVPNRFSPKSPDKAHLNLHINSLELGDSAVYFCASSQAWDRDIQYFGAGTRLSVL.

This clonotype appeared a few times. The chain has TRBV6-2 or TRBV6-3 and TRBJ1-1; 8 bases align to TRBD1. The V gene end was trimmed by 0 bases and the J gene end by 3 bases; junction bases not matched to a gene: 6. Germline V gene lookup returns CDR1 MNHEY and CDR2 SVGEGT. The CDR3 consists of 16 residues. Here the CDR3 DNA reads TGTGCCAGCAGTTACTCGTTTGAGACAGGGGACACTGAAGCTTTCTTT. The encoded protein is CASSYSFETGDTEAFF.

This clonotype was detected a few times. The chain carries TRBV20-1 and TRBJ1-1; maybe TRBD1 (5 bases). Germline V lookup: CDR1 DFQATT, CDR2 SNEGSKA (reference sequence). The CDR3 is 14 amino acids. The V and J ends lost 6 bases and 0 bases respectively, with 14 bases between them. The CDR3: CSAINGHLNTEAFF. The CDR3 DNA is TGCAGTGCCATTAATGGACACCTGAACACTGAAGCTTTCTTT.

At least ten counts were recorded for this clonotype. The gene calls are TRBV6-5 and TRBJ1-4; no reliable D call. V lost 6 bases and J lost 3, with 2 bases in between. Germline CDR1 MNHEY, CDR2 SVGAGI. CDR3 length: 11 residues. The CDR3 reads CASRSNEKLFF. CDR3 sequence (DNA): TGTGCCAGCAGATCTAATGAAAAACTGTTTTTT.

This clonotype was recorded a few times. The V call is TRBV2, the J call TRBJ2-5; 13 bases are a match to TRBD2. This CDR3 comprises 14 residues. Losses at the gene ends were 7 bases for V and 7 bases for J; bases not matched to a gene: 6. Germline values: CDR1 SNHLY, CDR2 FYNNEI. DNA of the CDR3: TGTGCCAGCACCAGGACTAGCGGGAGTACGACCCAGTACTTC. Protein sequence: CASTRTSGSTTQYF. The full variable domain, completed using reference TRBV2 and TRBJ2-5, is EPEVTQTPSHQVTQMGQEVILRCVPISNHLYFYWYRQILGQKVEFLVSFYNNEISEKSEIFDDQFSVERPDGSNFTLKIRSTKLEDSAMYFCASTRTSGSTTQYFGPGTRLLVL.

This clonotype was observed many times. The chain joins TRBV29-1 to TRBJ2-5; 7 bases map to TRBD1. Germline V gene data show CDR1 as SQVTM and CDR2 as ANQGSEA. V shed 6 bases and J 5 bases; nucleotides not matched to a gene: 12. The CDR3 consists of 14 residues. The CDR3 is CSVGETGTMETQYF. Written as DNA, the CDR3 is TGCAGCGTGGGTGAGACAGGGACGATGGAGACCCAGTACTTC.

V usage is TRBV29-1 and J usage is TRBJ2-3, with D unclear. This CDR3 contains 12 residues. V shed 8 bases and J shed 0 bases, with 9 bases lying between them. Per the germline V gene, CDR1 is SQVTM and CDR2 is ANQGSEA. The CDR3 protein is CSTLSSTDTQYF. As DNA, the CDR3 is TGCAGCACCCTGAGTAGCACAGATACGCAGTATTTT.

This clonotype was counted between two and nine times. The chain joins TRBV19 to TRBJ2-1; 10 nucleotides agree with TRBD2. The length of the CDR3 is 15 residues. V lost 1 base and J lost 10; bases outside the gene matches: 7. The germline gives CDR1 LNHDA, CDR2 SQIVND (reference sequence). CDR3 protein: CASSIGTSGIREQFF. CDR3 nucleotide sequence: TGTGCCAGTAGTATAGGAACTAGCGGGATTCGGGAGCAGTTCTTC.

This clonotype was recorded many times. CDR3 DNA sequence: TGTGCCAGCAGTCCCGGGACCAGTCTGCCCCAGCATTTT. Its translation: CASSPGTSLPQHF. This rearrangement joins TRBV2 to TRBJ1-5; tentatively, D is TRBD1 (5 bases). Germline-derived CDR1 and CDR2 are SNHLY and FYNNEI. This CDR3 has 13 residues. V was trimmed by 5 bases and J by 9 bases, leaving 14 bases between them.

This chain uses TRBV19 with TRBJ2-3; TRBD2 agrees at 11 bases. Germline CDR1 is LNHDA and CDR2 is SQIVND (reference sequence). Trimming at V came to 4 bases and at J to 1 base, leaving 4 bases not matched to a gene. The CDR3 is 16 residues long. CDR3 loop: CASSNSGRAGTDTQYF. The CDR3 DNA reads as TGTGCCAGTAGTAATAGCGGGAGGGCCGGCACAGATACGCAGTATTTT.